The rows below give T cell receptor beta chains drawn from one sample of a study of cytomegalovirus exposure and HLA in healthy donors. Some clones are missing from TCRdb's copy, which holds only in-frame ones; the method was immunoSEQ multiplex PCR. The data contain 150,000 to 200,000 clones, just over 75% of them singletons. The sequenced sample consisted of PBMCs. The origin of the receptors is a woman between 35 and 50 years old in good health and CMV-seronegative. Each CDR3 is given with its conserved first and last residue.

CASSLGGVQETQYF	TRBV7-9	TRBJ2-5
CATSRGGVPTEAFF	TRBV15	TRBJ1-1
CASRQSSGRAIGGELFF	TRBV5-4	TRBJ2-2
CASSLGQGLAVETQYF	TRBV7-2	TRBJ2-5
CASSWTGESYEQYF	TRBV2	TRBJ2-7
CASSLAGVQNYGYTF	TRBV11-2	TRBJ1-2
CASGLAGDTQYF	TRBV6-1	TRBJ2-3
CASSFRQGTEAFF	TRBV11-3	TRBJ1-1
CASSERSGNQPQHF	TRBV6-1	TRBJ1-5
CASSSGSYEQYF	TRBV27	TRBJ2-7
CASSVRLAGDLGEQYF	TRBV9	TRBJ2-7
CAWSETRGGYTF	TRBV30	TRBJ1-2
CASSIRDRGDGYTF	TRBV7-2	TRBJ1-2
CAWSVGRLLSSYNSPLHF	TRBV30	TRBJ1-6
CSSSLIGEEQYF	TRBV7-9	TRBJ2-7
CAIRGTDDNEQFF	TRBV10-3	TRBJ2-1
CASSYWLAGGGGEQFF	TRBV6-5	TRBJ2-1
CASSLEQAYEQYF	TRBV5-1	TRBJ2-7
CAREVSGANVLTF	TRBV30	TRBJ2-6
CASSDFTGDSEAFF	TRBV5-1	TRBJ1-1
CATSRDITAFSGNTIYF	TRBV15	TRBJ1-3
CASSYSRDVNTEAFF	TRBV5-1	TRBJ1-1
CASGGGAGFGELFF	TRBV2	TRBJ2-2
CASSEAQGPYGYTF	TRBV25-1	TRBJ1-2
CAISATGDSNQPQHF	TRBV10-3	TRBJ1-5
CASSWGLAGNEQFF	TRBV6-5	TRBJ2-1
CASRQCLLWTEAFF	TRBV25-1	TRBJ1-1
CASRENRGLGTQYF	TRBV2	TRBJ2-5
CASSSQGGMSAEAFF	TRBV2	TRBJ1-1
CASTEGRGQGGYTF	TRBV2	TRBJ1-2
CASSFDPADEKLFF	TRBV7-9	TRBJ1-4
CASSDAILHEQYF	TRBV28	TRBJ2-7
CASHRGSGAGELFF	TRBV6-1	TRBJ2-2
CASSSDRQGTVNTEAFF	TRBV11-3	TRBJ1-1
CASRSTAASYEQYF	TRBV2	TRBJ2-7
CASSRGEGTDTQYF	TRBV5-4	TRBJ2-3
CASSPGRVKNIQYF	TRBV5-6	TRBJ2-4
CASRSQGETEAFF	TRBV5-1	TRBJ1-1
CSVRNTGELFF	TRBV29-1	TRBJ2-2
CASSLAGSGAFYEQYF	TRBV7-6	TRBJ2-7
CASSAGSGANVLTF	TRBV19	TRBJ2-6
CASRTGYYEQYF	TRBV6-6	TRBJ2-7
CSATPGGKTQYF	TRBV29-1	TRBJ2-3
CASSVDGGTYNEQFF	TRBV9	TRBJ2-1
CSVDRLAGVQETQYF	TRBV29-1	TRBJ2-5
CASSLRPGWQETQYF	TRBV11-3	TRBJ2-5
CAFSRGAGGSYEQYF	TRBV7-9	TRBJ2-7
CASSFASTNEKLFF	TRBV28	TRBJ1-4
CASSLGSGNTGELFF	TRBV5-1	TRBJ2-2
CASSPQGGPYGYTF	TRBV19	TRBJ1-2
CASSPPGLAGDGEQFF	TRBV18	TRBJ2-1
CSARSQETQYF	TRBV20-1	TRBJ2-5
CASSLAESSYNEQFF	TRBV5-1	TRBJ2-1
CASSFDSPNIQYF	TRBV28	TRBJ2-4
CASSYERSGNTIYF	TRBV6-6	TRBJ1-3
CASSFGLAGGVSETQYF	TRBV5-1	TRBJ2-5
CASRSTGANVLTF	TRBV27	TRBJ2-6
CASSARTGRGNTEAFF	TRBV19	TRBJ1-1
CANPDSDTEAFF	TRBV14	TRBJ1-1
CASRDRGSLRYEQFF	TRBV27	TRBJ2-1